This T cell receptor beta chain was sequenced in a study of cytomegalovirus exposure and HLA in healthy donors. The PCR made use of 60 Vbeta and 13 Jbeta primers. Using immunoSEQ multiplex PCR, the repertoire was profiled, and TCRdb retains in-frame clones only, with some absent. This repertoire shows about 130,000 clones, 70% to 80% found once; its top ten account for about 1.8%. Germline V gene sequence: CDR1 KGHSH, CDR2 LQKENI. This CDR3 contains 14 residues. V was clipped by 2 bases and J by 3 bases, with 7 bases between them. This sequence was found in a woman aged 45-60 years in good health and CMV-seronegative. The V gene is TRBV18, the J gene TRBJ1-4; no clear D gene. Material for sequencing was PBMCs. In DNA, the CDR3 is TGTGCCAGCTCACCAGCCAGTTCTAATGAAAAACTGTTTTTT. Its translation is CASSPASSNEKLFF.